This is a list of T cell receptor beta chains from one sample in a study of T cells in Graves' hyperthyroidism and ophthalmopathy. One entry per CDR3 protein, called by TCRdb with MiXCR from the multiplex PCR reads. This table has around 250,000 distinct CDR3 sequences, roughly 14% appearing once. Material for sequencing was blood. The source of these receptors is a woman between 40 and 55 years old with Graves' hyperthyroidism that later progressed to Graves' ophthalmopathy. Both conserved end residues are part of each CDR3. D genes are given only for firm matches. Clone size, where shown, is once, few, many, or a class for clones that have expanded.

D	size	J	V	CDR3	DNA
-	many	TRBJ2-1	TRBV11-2	CASRAGFQQFF	TGTGCCAGCAGAGCCGGTTTCCAGCAGTTCTTC
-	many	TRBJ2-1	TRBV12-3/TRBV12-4	CASSPGQEMGYNEQFF	TGTGCCAGCAGCCCCGGTCAGGAGATGGGCTACAATGAGCAGTTCTTC
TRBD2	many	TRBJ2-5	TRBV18	CASSEAGVGTQYF	TGTGCCAGCTCAGAAGCGGGAGTGGGGACCCAGTACTTC
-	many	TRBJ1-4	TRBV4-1	CASSQYEVGQLNEKLFF	TGCGCCAGCAGCCAATATGAGGTGGGGCAGTTAAATGAAAAACTGTTTTTT
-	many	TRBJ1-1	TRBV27	CASSLQGSGFTEAFF	TGTGCCAGCAGTTTACAGGGTTCTGGGTTCACTGAAGCTTTCTTT
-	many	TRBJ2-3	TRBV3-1	CASSLETDTQYF	TGTGCCAGCAGCCTTGAGACAGATACGCAGTATTTT
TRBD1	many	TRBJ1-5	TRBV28	CASSFSGRGQGQPQHF	TGTGCCAGCAGTTTCAGTGGCAGGGGGCAAGGTCAGCCCCAGCATTTT
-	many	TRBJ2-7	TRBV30	CAWSRNRQNYEQYF	TGTGCCTGGAGTCGGAATAGGCAGAACTACGAGCAGTACTTC
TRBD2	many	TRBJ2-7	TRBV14	CASSLGRTSGYEQYF	TGTGCCAGCAGCCTCGGGAGGACTAGCGGCTACGAGCAGTACTTC
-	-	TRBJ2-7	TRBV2	CASMGPSHEQYF	TGTGCCAGCATGGGGCCCAGCCACGAGCAGTACTTC
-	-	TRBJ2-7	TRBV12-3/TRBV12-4	CASMARDRLSGGEQYF	TGTGCCAGCATGGCCCGGGACCGGCTTTCTGGGGGCGAGCAGTACTTC
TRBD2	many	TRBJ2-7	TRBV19	CASSIALLSGSYSYEQYF	TGTGCCAGTAGTATAGCACTATTAAGCGGGAGCTATTCCTACGAGCAGTACTTC
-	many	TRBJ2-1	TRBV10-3	CAISEGIPQFF	TGTGCCATCAGTGAAGGGATACCTCAGTTCTTC
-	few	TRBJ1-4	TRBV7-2	CASSLRSRNEKLFF	TGTGCCAGCAGCTTACGGTCTCGGAATGAAAAACTGTTTTTT
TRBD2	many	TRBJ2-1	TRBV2	CASSGRTSRYNEQFF	TGTGCCAGCAGTGGGAGGACTAGCAGATACAATGAGCAGTTCTTC
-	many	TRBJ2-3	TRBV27	CASSLSTAAEGTQYF	TGTGCCAGCAGTTTATCCACAGCGGCGGAAGGTACGCAGTATTTT
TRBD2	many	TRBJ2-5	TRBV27	CASSRAGVGKPQETQYF	TGTGCCAGCAGCCGGGCGGGAGTTGGGAAACCTCAAGAGACCCAGTACTTC
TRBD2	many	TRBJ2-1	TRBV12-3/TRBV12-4	CASTLRLAGGDEQFF	TGTGCCAGCACCCTTAGACTAGCCGGTGGGGATGAGCAGTTCTTC
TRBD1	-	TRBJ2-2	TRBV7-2	CASSSQGARTGELFF	TGTGCCAGCAGCTCTCAGGGGGCGCGCACCGGGGAGCTGTTTTTT
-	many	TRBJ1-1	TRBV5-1	CASSLGQTNTEAFF	TGCGCCAGCAGCTTGGGACAGACTAACACTGAAGCTTTCTTT
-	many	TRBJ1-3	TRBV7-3	CASSARGPPDTIYF	TGTGCCAGCAGCGCCCGGGGTCCACCGGACACCATATATTTT
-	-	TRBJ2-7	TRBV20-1	CSATDRNYEQYF	TGCAGTGCTACCGACAGGAACTACGAGCAGTACTTC
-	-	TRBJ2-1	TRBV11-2	CASSLSPGTPPYHEQFF	TGTGCCAGCAGCCTCTCCCCCGGGACCCCCCCCTACCATGAGCAGTTCTTC
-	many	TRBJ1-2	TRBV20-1	CSAGSGEYGYTF	TGCAGTGCAGGATCGGGGGAGTATGGCTACACCTTC
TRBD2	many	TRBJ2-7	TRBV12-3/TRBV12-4	CASSDRWLAGRHEQYF	TGTGCCAGCAGTGACCGCTGGCTAGCGGGACGCCACGAGCAGTACTTC
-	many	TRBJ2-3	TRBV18	CASSSNLGTDTQYF	TGTGCCAGCTCATCGAACCTGGGCACAGATACGCAGTATTTT
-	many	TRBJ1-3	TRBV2	CASSVGGTGNTIYF	TGTGCCAGCAGTGTGGGGGGAACTGGAAACACCATATATTTT
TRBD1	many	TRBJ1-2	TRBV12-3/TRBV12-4	CASRSGQQFPYGYTF	TGTGCCAGCAGGTCGGGACAGCAGTTCCCTTATGGCTACACCTTC
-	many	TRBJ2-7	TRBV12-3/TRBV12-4	CASRGSGAYEQYF	TGTGCCAGCAGGGGGAGCGGCGCCTACGAGCAGTACTTC
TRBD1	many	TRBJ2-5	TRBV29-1	CSVLQTGEQETQYF	TGCAGCGTGCTCCAGACAGGGGAGCAAGAGACCCAGTACTTC
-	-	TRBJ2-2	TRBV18	CASSSPGTENPGELFF	TGTGCCAGCTCCTCGCCCGGGACTGAAAACCCCGGGGAGCTGTTTTTT
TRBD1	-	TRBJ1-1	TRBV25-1	CASSTGTEDVWSVSTEAFF	TGTGCCAGCTCCACCGGGACAGAAGATGTGTGGAGTGTGAGCACTGAAGCTTTCTTT
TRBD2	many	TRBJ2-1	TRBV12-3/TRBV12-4	CASSRGGGKRWNEQFF	TGTGCCAGCAGCCGCGGGGGGGGTAAACGGTGGAATGAGCAGTTCTTC
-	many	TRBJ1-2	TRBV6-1	CASSSRTAYGYTF	TGTGCCAGCAGTTCCCGGACGGCCTATGGCTACACCTTC
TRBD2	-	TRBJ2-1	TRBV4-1	CASSFPSGRGGNEQFF	TGCGCCAGCAGCTTTCCGTCGGGTCGGGGGGGGAATGAGCAGTTCTTC
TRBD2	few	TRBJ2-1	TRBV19	CASSTGLAGGQFF	TGTGCCAGTAGTACTGGACTAGCGGGAGGGCAGTTCTTC
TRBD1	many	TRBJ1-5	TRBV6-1	CASSPDRASTAQHF	TGTGCCAGCAGCCCGGACAGGGCCTCCACAGCCCAGCATTTT
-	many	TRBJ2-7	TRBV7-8	CASSSYRVPPSYEQYF	TGTGCCAGCAGCTCGTACAGGGTTCCCCCTTCCTACGAGCAGTACTTC
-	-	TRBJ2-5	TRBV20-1	CSAGGSLPRQETQYF	TGCAGTGCTGGGGGGAGCCTACCCCGCCAAGAGACCCAGTACTTC
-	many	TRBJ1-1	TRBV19	CASSQQGGETEAFF	TGTGCCAGTAGCCAACAGGGAGGGGAGACTGAAGCTTTCTTT
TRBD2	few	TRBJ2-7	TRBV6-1	CASSSGRSTYEQYF	TGTGCCAGTAGCAGCGGGAGGTCTACCTACGAGCAGTACTTC
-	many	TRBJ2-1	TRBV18	CASSRGKGSYNEQFF	TGTGCCAGCTCACGCGGAAAAGGCTCCTACAATGAGCAGTTCTTC
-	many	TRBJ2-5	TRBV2	CASRDTQETQYF	TGTGCCAGCAGGGATACTCAAGAGACCCAGTACTTC
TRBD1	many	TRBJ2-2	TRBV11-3	CASSHQGEYTGELFF	TGTGCCAGCAGCCATCAGGGGGAATATACCGGGGAGCTGTTTTTT
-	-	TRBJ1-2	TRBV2	CASRLGVYYGYTF	TGTGCCAGCAGGCTAGGGGTCTACTATGGCTACACCTTC
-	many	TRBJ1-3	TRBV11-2	CASSFPEYTFSGNTIYF	TGTGCCAGCAGCTTTCCCGAATACACCTTCTCTGGAAACACCATATATTTT
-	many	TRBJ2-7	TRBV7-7	CASSPGQRAYEQYF	TGTGCTAGCAGTCCGGGCCAAAGGGCCTACGAGCAGTACTTC
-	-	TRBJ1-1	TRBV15	CATSDTRGATEAFF	TGTGCCACCAGCGACACAAGGGGAGCTACTGAAGCTTTCTTT
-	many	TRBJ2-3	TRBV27	CASSDFSDTQYF	TGTGCCAGCTCCGACTTCTCAGATACGCAGTATTTT
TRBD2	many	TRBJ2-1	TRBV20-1	CSASGLAGGPGGATYYNEQFF	TGCAGTGCTAGTGGACTCGCGGGAGGGCCGGGAGGGGCAACTTACTACAATGAGCAGTTCTTC
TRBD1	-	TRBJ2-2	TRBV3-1	CASSQGLGDRVAGELFF	TGTGCCAGCAGCCAAGGATTGGGGGACAGGGTGGCCGGGGAGCTGTTTTTT
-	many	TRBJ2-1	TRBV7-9	CASEFQGLGEQFF	TGTGCCAGCGAGTTTCAGGGCCTCGGTGAGCAGTTCTTC
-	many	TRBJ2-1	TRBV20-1	CSARVGGPGGHEQFF	TGCAGTGCTAGAGTTGGCGGACCGGGGGGCCATGAGCAGTTCTTC
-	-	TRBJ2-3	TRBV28	CASSEIISTDTQYF	TGTGCCAGCAGTGAAATAATTAGTACAGATACGCAGTATTTT
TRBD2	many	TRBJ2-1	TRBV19	CASSIRTSGYSRSYNEQFF	TGTGCCAGTAGTATCCGGACTAGCGGATATTCCCGCTCCTACAATGAGCAGTTCTTC
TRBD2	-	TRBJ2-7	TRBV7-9	CASSPDGLAGSTYEQYF	TGTGCCAGCAGCCCTGACGGACTAGCGGGATCCACCTACGAGCAGTACTTC
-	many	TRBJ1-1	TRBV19	CASSIVLGLGNTEAFF	TGTGCCAGTAGTATAGTATTGGGGCTAGGGAACACTGAAGCTTTCTTT
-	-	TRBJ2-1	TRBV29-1	CSVPGFDELFF	TGCAGCGTTCCAGGGTTTGATGAGCTGTTCTTC
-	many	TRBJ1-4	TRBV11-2	CASSFRVTNEKLFF	TGTGCCAGCAGCTTCAGGGTGACTAATGAAAAACTGTTTTTT